Following are 8 T cell receptor beta chains from one sample sequenced in a study of cytomegalovirus exposure and HLA in healthy donors. The PCR had 60 Vbeta and 13 Jbeta primers. This table comes from immunoSEQ multiplex PCR, and its TCRdb copy is limited to in-frame clones, with some not included. The ten top clones account for approximately 10%, within a sample of 60,000 or so clones. The sequenced sample was PBMCs. Receptor source: a man aged 45-65 years in good health and CMV-seropositive.

J is TRBJ1-2 and V is TRBV9; possibly TRBD1 for D (5 bases). Per germline, CDR1 SGDLS and CDR2 YYNGEE. The CDR3 is 14 residues long. V was pared by 0 bases and J by 2 bases, with 8 bases between. The CDR3 region is CASSVGGQNYGYTF. The DNA of the CDR3 is TGTGCCAGCAGCGTAGGGGGCCAAAACTATGGCTACACCTTC.

V and J are TRBV18 and TRBJ1-1; 8 bases align to TRBD1. The CDR3 loop spans 14 amino acids. Germline V gene lookup returns CDR1 KGHSH and CDR2 LQKENI. V lost 3 bases, J lost 7 bases, and 7 bases stayed unmatched. CDR3 sequence reads: CASSPTGGVGEAFF. The CDR3 region has the DNA TGTGCCAGCTCACCTACAGGGGGGGTCGGTGAAGCTTTCTTT. The full variable domain, completed using reference TRBV18 and TRBJ1-1, is NAGVMQNPRHLVRRRGQEARLRCSPMKGHSHVYWYRQLPEEGLKFMVYLQKENIIDESGMPKERFSAEFPKEGPSILRIQQVVRGDSAAYFCASSPTGGVGEAFFGQGTRLTVV.

V gene TRBV19 combines with J gene TRBJ1-2; possible D gene TRBD1, 6 bases. The CDR3 contains 15 residues. V was trimmed by 5 bases and J by 4 bases, leaving 17 bases between them. The V gene's germline CDR1 is LNHDA and CDR2 SQIVND (reference sequence). In DNA, the CDR3 is TGTGCCAGTAGTCGTTTCTTACAGGGAAGCTATGGCTACACCTTC. It translates to CASSRFLQGSYGYTF.

The gene calls are TRBV2 and TRBJ2-3, with 7 bases fitting TRBD2. The germline V gene has CDR1 SNHLY and CDR2 FYNNEI. Trimming removed 4 bases from V and 1 base from J; junction bases left unmatched: 8. The CDR3 loop spans 16 amino acids. CDR3 nucleotides: TGTGCCAGCAGTGCCCGGGCTAGCGGTCGCACAGATACGCAGTATTTT. Translation: CASSARASGRTDTQYF.

In nucleotides, the CDR3 is TGCGCCAGCAGGAGCGATCCGGGGTCCTACGAGCAGTACTTC. The encoded protein is CASRSDPGSYEQYF. This chain links TRBV5-1 with TRBJ2-7; tentatively, D is TRBD2 (5 bases). CDR3 length: 14 residues. Germline loops: CDR1 SGHRS, CDR2 YFSETQ. The germline V and J ends were trimmed by 5 bases and 1 base, with 13 bases remaining between them.

J is TRBJ2-7 and V is TRBV7-9; 9 bases fit TRBD1. The germline V gene encodes CDR1 SEHNR and CDR2 FQNEAQ (reference sequence). The CDR3 loop spans 14 amino acids. The ends lost 4 bases at V and 5 bases at J; junction bases unmatched: 6. Here the CDR3 reads CASSSSGTGNEQYF. Written as DNA, the CDR3 is TGTGCCAGCAGCTCCTCCGGGACAGGGAACGAGCAGTACTTC.

The genes are TRBV4-3 and TRBJ2-7; TRBD2 matches at 7 bases. CDR1 and CDR2 (germline): LGHNA, YSLEER. With 1 base clipped from V and 7 bases from J, the junction kept 7 bases outside the gene matches. CDR3 length: 14 residues. CDR3 protein: CASSQGRESGEQYF. CDR3 coding DNA: TGCGCCAGCAGCCAAGGGCGGGAGTCTGGGGAGCAGTACTTC.

The rearrangement joins TRBV28 to TRBJ2-7; 10 positions match TRBD2. V lost 5 bases and J lost 2; bases outside the gene matches: 12. CDR3 length: 17 residues. The germline CDR1 and CDR2 sequences are MDHEN and SYDVKM. CDR3 nucleotides: TGTGCCAGCAGTCCCTTTCCTAGCGGGAGAATCACCTACGAGCAGTACTTC. This sequence encodes CASSPFPSGRITYEQYF. Looking up the rest from reference TRBV28 and TRBJ2-7 gives the full variable domain: DVKVTQSSRYLVKRTGEKVFLECVQDMDHENMFWYRQDPGLGLRLIYFSYDVKMKEKGDIPEGYSVSREKKERFSLILESASTNQTSMYLCASSPFPSGRITYEQYFGPGTRLTVT.